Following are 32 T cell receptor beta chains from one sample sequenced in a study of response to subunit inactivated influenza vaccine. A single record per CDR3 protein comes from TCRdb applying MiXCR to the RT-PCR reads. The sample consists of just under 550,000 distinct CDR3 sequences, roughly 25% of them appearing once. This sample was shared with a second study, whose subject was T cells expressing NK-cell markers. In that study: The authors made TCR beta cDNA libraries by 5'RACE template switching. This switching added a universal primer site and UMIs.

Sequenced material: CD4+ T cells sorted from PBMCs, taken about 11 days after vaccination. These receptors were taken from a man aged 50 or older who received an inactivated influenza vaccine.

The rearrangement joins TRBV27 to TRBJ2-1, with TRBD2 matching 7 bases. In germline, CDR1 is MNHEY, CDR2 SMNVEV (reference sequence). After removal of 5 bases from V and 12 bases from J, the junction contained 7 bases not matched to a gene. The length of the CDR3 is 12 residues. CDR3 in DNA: TGTGCCAGCAGTGCCCCCGGACTAGGGCAGTTCTTC. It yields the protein CASSAPGLGQFF.

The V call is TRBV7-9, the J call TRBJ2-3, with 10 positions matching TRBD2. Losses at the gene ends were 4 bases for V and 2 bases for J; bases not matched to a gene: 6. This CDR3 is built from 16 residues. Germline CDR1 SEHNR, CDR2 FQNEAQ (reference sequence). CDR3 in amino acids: CASSSYSGGSTDTQYF. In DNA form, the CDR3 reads TGTGCCAGCAGCTCTTATAGCGGGGGGTCCACAGATACGCAGTATTTT.

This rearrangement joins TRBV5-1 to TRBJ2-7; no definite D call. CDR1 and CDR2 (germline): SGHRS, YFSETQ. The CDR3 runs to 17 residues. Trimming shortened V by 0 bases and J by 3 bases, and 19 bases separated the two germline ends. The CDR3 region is CASSLATLGRAGYEQYF. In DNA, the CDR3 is TGCGCCAGCAGCTTGGCCACCCTAGGACGGGCAGGCTACGAGCAGTACTTC.

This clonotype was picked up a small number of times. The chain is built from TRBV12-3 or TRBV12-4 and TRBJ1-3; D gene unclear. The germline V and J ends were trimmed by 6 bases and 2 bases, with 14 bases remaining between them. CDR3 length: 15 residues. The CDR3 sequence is CASRIPGSPGNTIYF. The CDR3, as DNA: TGTGCCAGCAGAATACCAGGATCTCCTGGAAACACCATATATTTT.

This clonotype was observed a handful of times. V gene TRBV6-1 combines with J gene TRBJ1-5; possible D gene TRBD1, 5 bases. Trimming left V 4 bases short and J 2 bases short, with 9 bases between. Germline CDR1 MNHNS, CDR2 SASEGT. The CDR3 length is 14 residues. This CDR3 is CASSGDRRNQPQHF. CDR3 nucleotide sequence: TGTGCCAGCAGTGGGGACCGTCGCAATCAGCCCCAGCATTTT.

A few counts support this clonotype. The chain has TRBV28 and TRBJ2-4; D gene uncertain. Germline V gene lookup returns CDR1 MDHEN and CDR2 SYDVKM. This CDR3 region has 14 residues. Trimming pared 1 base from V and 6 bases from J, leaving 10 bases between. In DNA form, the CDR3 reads TGTGCCAGCAGTTTATCCCTTGGAAGAAACATTCAGTACTTC. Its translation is CASSLSLGRNIQYF. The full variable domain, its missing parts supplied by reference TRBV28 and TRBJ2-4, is DVKVTQSSRYLVKRTGEKVFLECVQDMDHENMFWYRQDPGLGLRLIYFSYDVKMKEKGDIPEGYSVSREKKERFSLILESASTNQTSMYLCASSLSLGRNIQYFGAGTRLSVL.

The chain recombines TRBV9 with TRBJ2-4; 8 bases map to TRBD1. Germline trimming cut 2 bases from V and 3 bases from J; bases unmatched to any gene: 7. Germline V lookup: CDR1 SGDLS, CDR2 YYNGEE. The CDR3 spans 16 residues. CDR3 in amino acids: CASSVDGQGGKNIQYF. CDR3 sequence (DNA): TGTGCCAGCAGCGTGGATGGACAGGGTGGCAAAAACATTCAGTACTTC.

CDR3 sequence reads: CSARVRGGSFYEQYF. In DNA, the CDR3 is TGCAGTGCTAGAGTACGAGGGGGGAGCTTTTACGAGCAGTACTTC. The chain uses TRBV20-1 and TRBJ2-7; D assignment may be TRBD1 or TRBD2 (6 bases each). CDR1 DFQATT and CDR2 SNEGSKA come from the germline V gene (reference sequence). The germline V and J ends were trimmed by 1 base and 4 bases, with 17 bases remaining between them. This CDR3 is 15 amino acids long.

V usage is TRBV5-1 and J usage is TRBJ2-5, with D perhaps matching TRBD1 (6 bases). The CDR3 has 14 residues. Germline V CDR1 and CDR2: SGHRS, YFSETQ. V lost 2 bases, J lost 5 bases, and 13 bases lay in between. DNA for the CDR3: TGCGCCAGCAGCTTTGGGGGCGTGTGGGAGACCCAGTACTTC. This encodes CASSFGGVWETQYF. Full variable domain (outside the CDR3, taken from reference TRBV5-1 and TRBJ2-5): KAGVTQTPRYLIKTRGQQVTLSCSPISGHRSVSWYQQTPGQGLQFLFEYFSETQRNKGNFPGRFSGRQFSNSRSEMNVSTLELGDSALYLCASSFGGVWETQYFGPGTRLLVL.

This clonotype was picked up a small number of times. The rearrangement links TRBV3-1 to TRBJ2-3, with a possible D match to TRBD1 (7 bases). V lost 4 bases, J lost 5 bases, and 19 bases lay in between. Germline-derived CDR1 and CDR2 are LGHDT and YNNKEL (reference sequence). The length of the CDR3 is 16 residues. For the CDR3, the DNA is TGTGCCAGCAGCCTGTATGGAGGGGGCTCTGTAGATACGCAGTATTTT. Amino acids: CASSLYGGGSVDTQYF.

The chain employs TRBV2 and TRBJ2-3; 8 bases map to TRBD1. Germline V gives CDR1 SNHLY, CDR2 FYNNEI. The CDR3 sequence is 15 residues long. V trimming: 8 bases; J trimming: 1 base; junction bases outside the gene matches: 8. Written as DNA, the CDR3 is TGTGCCAGCGCCCGAGTGGGACAGGGCACAGATACGCAGTATTTT. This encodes CASARVGQGTDTQYF.

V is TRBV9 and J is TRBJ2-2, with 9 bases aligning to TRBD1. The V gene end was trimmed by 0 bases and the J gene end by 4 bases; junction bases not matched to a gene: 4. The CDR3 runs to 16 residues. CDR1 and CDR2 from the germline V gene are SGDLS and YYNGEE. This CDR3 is CASSVGGTGFTGELFF. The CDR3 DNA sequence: TGTGCCAGCAGCGTAGGGGGGACAGGGTTCACCGGGGAGCTGTTTTTT.

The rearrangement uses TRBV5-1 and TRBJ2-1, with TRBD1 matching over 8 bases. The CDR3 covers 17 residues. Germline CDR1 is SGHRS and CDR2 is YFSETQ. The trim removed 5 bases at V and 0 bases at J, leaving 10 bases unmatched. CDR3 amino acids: CASSYGTGFSSYNEQFF. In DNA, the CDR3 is TGCGCCAGCAGTTATGGGACAGGCTTCAGCTCCTACAATGAGCAGTTCTTC. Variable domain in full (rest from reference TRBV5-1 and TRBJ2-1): KAGVTQTPRYLIKTRGQQVTLSCSPISGHRSVSWYQQTPGQGLQFLFEYFSETQRNKGNFPGRFSGRQFSNSRSEMNVSTLELGDSALYLCASSYGTGFSSYNEQFFGPGTRLTVL.

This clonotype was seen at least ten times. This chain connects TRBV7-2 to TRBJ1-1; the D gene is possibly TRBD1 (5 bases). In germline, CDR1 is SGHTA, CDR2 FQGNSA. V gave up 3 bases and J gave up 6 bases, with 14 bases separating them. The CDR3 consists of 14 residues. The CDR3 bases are TGTGCCAGCAGCTTCCAGGGAGGGGTTTCTGAAGCTTTCTTT. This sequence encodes CASSFQGGVSEAFF.

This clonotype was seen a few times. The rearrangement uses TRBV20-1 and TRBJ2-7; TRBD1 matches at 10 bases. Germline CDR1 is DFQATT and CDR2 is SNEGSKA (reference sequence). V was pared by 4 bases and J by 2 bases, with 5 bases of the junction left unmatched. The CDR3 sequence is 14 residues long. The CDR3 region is CSATEGQGAYEQYF. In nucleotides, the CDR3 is TGCAGTGCTACGGAAGGACAGGGGGCCTACGAGCAGTACTTC.

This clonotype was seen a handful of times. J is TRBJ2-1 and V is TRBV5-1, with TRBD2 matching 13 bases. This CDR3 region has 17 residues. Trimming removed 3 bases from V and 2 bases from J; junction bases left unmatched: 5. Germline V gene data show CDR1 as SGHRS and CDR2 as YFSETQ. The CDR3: CASSSLTSGGPYNEQFF. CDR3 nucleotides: TGCGCCAGCAGCTCCTTGACTAGCGGGGGGCCCTACAATGAGCAGTTCTTC.

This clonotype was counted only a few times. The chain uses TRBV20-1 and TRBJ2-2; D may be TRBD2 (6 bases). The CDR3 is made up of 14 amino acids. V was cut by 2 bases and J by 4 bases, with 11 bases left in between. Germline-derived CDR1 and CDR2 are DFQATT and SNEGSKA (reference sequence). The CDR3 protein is CSARFGTSTGELFF. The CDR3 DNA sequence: TGCAGTGCTAGATTTGGGACTTCCACCGGGGAGCTGTTTTTT.

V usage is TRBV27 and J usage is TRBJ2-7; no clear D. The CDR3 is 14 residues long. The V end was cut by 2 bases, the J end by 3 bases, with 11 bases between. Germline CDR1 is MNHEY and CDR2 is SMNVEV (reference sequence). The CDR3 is CASSLKTASYEQYF. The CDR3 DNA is TGTGCCAGCAGTTTAAAGACGGCTAGCTACGAGCAGTACTTC.

The CDR3 region has the DNA TGTGCCAGCTCACAACAGATAAGGACAGCTGGGGCCAACGTCCTGACTTTC. Protein product: CASSQQIRTAGANVLTF. The chain joins TRBV18 to TRBJ2-6; D might be TRBD1 (6 bases). Trimming took 4 bases from V and 2 from J, leaving 15 bases between them. Per germline, CDR1 KGHSH and CDR2 LQKENI. This CDR3 comprises 17 residues.

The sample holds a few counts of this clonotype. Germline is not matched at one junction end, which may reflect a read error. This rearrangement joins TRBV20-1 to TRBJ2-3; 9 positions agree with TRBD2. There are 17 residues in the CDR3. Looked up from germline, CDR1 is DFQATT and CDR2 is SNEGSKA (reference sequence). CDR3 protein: CCARPYHSGSFTDTQYF. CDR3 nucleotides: TGCTGTGCTAGACCCTATCATAGCGGGAGTTTCACAGATACGCAGTATTTT.

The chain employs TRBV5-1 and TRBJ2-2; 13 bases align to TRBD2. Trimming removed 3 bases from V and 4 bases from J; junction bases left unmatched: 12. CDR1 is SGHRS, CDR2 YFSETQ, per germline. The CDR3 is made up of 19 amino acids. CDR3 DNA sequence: TGCGCCAGCAGCTCGTTAAGACCGGGACTAGCGGGACGCACCGGGGAGCTGTTTTTT. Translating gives CASSSLRPGLAGRTGELFF.

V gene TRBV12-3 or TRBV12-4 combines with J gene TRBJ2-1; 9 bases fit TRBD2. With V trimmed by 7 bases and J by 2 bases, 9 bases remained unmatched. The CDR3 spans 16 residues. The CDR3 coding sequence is TGTGCCAGCACCGGGGGGCGGGAGGGCACCTACAATGAGCAGTTCTTC. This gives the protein CASTGGREGTYNEQFF.

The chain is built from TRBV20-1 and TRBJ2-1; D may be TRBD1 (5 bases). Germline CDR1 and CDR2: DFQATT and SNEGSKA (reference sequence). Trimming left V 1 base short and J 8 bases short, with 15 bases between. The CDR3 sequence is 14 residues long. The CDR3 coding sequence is TGCAGTGCTAGAGGTTTACAGGCTTGGGATGAGCAGTTCTTC. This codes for CSARGLQAWDEQFF.

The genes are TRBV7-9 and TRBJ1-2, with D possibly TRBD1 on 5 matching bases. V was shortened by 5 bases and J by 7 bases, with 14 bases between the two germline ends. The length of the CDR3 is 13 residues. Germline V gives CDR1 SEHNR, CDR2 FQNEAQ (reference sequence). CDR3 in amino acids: CASSPTPQGGYTF. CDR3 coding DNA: TGTGCCAGCAGCCCTACACCCCAGGGTGGCTACACCTTC.

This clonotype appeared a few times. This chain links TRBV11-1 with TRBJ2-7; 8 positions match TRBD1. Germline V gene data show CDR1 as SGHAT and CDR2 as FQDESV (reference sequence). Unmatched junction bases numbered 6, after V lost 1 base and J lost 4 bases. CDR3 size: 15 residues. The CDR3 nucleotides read TGTGCCAGCAGCTTAGTGGGACAGGTGGAATACGAGCAGTACTTC. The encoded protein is CASSLVGQVEYEQYF.

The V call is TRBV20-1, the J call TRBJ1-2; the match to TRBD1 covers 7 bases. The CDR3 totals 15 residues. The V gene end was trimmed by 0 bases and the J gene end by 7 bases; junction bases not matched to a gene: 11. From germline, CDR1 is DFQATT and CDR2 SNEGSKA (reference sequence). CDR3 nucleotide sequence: TGCAGTGCTAGAGATGAGAGGAGACAGGGTGGTGGCTACACCTTC. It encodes CSARDERRQGGGYTF.

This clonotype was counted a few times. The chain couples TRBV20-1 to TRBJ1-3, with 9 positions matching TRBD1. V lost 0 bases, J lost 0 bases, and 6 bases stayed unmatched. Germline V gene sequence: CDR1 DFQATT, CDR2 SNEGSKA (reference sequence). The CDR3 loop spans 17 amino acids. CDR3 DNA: TGCAGTGCTAGAGATCTAGGACAGGGGAGCTCTGGAAACACCATATATTTT. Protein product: CSARDLGQGSSGNTIYF.

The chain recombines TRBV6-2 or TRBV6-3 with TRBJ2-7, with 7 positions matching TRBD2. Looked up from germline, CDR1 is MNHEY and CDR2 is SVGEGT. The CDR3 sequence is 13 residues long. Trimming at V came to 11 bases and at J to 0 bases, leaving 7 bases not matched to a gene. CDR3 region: CAPRRGNSYEQYF. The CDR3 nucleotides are TGTGCCCCCAGGCGGGGGAACTCCTACGAGCAGTACTTC.

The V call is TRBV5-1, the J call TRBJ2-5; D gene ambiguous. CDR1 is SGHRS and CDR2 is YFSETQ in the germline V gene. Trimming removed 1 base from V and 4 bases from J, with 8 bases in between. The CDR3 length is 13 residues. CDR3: CASSLTSRETQYF. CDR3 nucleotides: TGCGCCAGCAGCTTGACGTCTAGAGAGACCCAGTACTTC.

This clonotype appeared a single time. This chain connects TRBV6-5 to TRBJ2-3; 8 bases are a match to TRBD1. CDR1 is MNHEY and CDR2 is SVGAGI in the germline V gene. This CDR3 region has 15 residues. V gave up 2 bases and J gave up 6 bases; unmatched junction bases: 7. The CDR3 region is CASSYQDRVRDTQYF. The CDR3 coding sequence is TGTGCCAGCAGTTACCAGGACAGGGTGCGCGATACGCAGTATTTT.

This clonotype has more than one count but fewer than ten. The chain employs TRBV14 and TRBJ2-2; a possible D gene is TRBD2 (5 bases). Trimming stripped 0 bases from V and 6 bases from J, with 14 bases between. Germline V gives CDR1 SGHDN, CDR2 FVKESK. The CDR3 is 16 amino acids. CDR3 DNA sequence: TGTGCCAGCAGCCAAGACTTCCGCTTCGGGGCCGGGGAGCTGTTTTTT. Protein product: CASSQDFRFGAGELFF.

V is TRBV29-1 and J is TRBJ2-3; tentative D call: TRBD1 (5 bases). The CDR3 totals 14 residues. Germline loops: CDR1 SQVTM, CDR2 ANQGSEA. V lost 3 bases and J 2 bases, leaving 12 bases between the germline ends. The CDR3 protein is CSVDIARATDTQYF. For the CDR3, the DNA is TGCAGCGTTGATATTGCCAGGGCCACAGATACGCAGTATTTT.